The rows below give T cell receptor beta chains drawn from one sample of a study of cytomegalovirus exposure and HLA in healthy donors. Clones were sequenced by immunoSEQ multiplex PCR, and TCRdb holds only the in-frame ones, with some missing. The sample lists 160,000 or so clones, more than 75% occurring once. Input material: PBMCs. The receptors were sampled from a woman younger than 30 in good health and CMV-seronegative. Each CDR3 is given with its conserved first and last residue. Fields, in order: V gene, J gene, D gene, clone size, CDR3 DNA, CDR3 protein. A D gene is named only where the DNA matches it firmly. Some rows mark clone size as missing; the rest say once, few, many or name a class of expanded clone.

V: TRBV30
J: TRBJ1-2
D: .
size: .
DNA: TGTGCCTTAAGAGACAGGCCCCGGAACTATGGCTACACCTTC
CDR3: CALRDRPRNYGYTF

V: TRBV9
J: TRBJ1-2
D: .
size: .
DNA: TGTGCCAGCAGCGTAGGAGGGTTCGGCTACACCTTC
CDR3: CASSVGGFGYTF

V: TRBV25-1
J: TRBJ2-3
D: TRBD1
size: .
DNA: TGTGCCAGCAGTGGGCTCGGGACAGTCAACACAGATACGCAGTATTTT
CDR3: CASSGLGTVNTDTQYF

V: TRBV5-8
J: TRBJ2-2
D: .
size: .
DNA: TGTGCCAGCAGCTTGGTTTACTCCGGGGAGCTGTTTTTT
CDR3: CASSLVYSGELFF

V: TRBV10-3
J: TRBJ2-7
D: .
size: .
DNA: TGTGCCATCAGTAGACAGACCTACGAGCAGTACTTC
CDR3: CAISRQTYEQYF

V: TRBV4-1
J: TRBJ2-2
D: .
size: few
DNA: TGCGCCAGCAGTTTAAGGGACTTCACCGGGGAGCTGTTTTTT
CDR3: CASSLRDFTGELFF

V: TRBV19
J: TRBJ2-5
D: .
size: .
DNA: TGTGCCAGTAGTGAGGTAGCGAGGGGGGAGACCCAGTACTTC
CDR3: CASSEVARGETQYF

V: TRBV7-9
J: TRBJ1-2
D: TRBD1
size: .
DNA: TGTGCCAGCAGCAGAGTCTGGGACAGGGATAGCTATGGCTACACCTTC
CDR3: CASSRVWDRDSYGYTF

V: TRBV5-1
J: TRBJ1-1
D: .
size: few
DNA: TGCGCCAGCAGCTGGGCGTCCCTCGGGGGGACTGAAGCTTTCTTT
CDR3: CASSWASLGGTEAFF

V: TRBV27
J: TRBJ2-7
D: .
size: .
DNA: TGTGCCAGCAGTTTCAGGCCCTTGAGCCACGAGCAGTACTTC
CDR3: CASSFRPLSHEQYF

V: TRBV7-6
J: TRBJ2-7
D: TRBD1
size: .
DNA: TGTGCCAGCAGCTTAGAGTTACGGGACAGCCCCTACGAGCAGTACTTC
CDR3: CASSLELRDSPYEQYF

V: TRBV7-2
J: TRBJ2-1
D: TRBD2
size: .
DNA: TGTGCCAGCAGCCCCTGGACTAGTTTGCGTGAGCAGTTCTTC
CDR3: CASSPWTSLREQFF

V: TRBV15
J: TRBJ2-7
D: TRBD2
size: once
DNA: TGTGCCACCAGCAGAGCCCGGCTAGCGGGAGATCGCGAGCAGTACTTC
CDR3: CATSRARLAGDREQYF

V: TRBV9
J: TRBJ2-2
D: TRBD2
size: .
DNA: TGTGCCAGCAGCGTAGCGGGACTAGCGGGGGGCCTGAACACCGGGGAGCTGTTTTTT
CDR3: CASSVAGLAGGLNTGELFF

V: TRBV5-1
J: TRBJ2-1
D: TRBD2
size: .
DNA: TGCGCCAGCAGCTTGGTCCCAGCGGGAGAGGTGAGGTCCTCCTACAATGAGCAGTTCTTC
CDR3: CASSLVPAGEVRSSYNEQFF

V: TRBV5-1
J: TRBJ2-3
D: TRBD2
size: .
DNA: TGCGCCAGCAGCTTGTTGACTAGCGGGGGCACAGATACGCAGTATTTT
CDR3: CASSLLTSGGTDTQYF

V: TRBV19
J: TRBJ2-2
D: .
size: .
DNA: TGTGCCAGTAGTCCCCTTGTCGGGGGCGGGGAGCTGTTTTTT
CDR3: CASSPLVGGGELFF

V: TRBV29-1
J: TRBJ1-1
D: .
size: .
DNA: TGCAGCGTTGCAGGGATGGATGAAGCTTTCTTT
CDR3: CSVAGMDEAFF

V: TRBV7-9
J: TRBJ2-7
D: TRBD1
size: .
DNA: TGTGCCAGCAGCAGTCTCCCGGGACAGGACTCCTACGAGCAGTACTTC
CDR3: CASSSLPGQDSYEQYF

V: TRBV7-9
J: TRBJ1-2
D: TRBD1
size: once
DNA: TGTGCCAGCAGCTTAGCGAGGTCTCAACAGGGGAAGGATGGCTACACCTTC
CDR3: CASSLARSQQGKDGYTF

V: TRBV5-4
J: TRBJ2-1
D: TRBD1
size: .
DNA: TGTGCCAGCAGCTTGGCGCCACAGGGGATCAATGAGCAGTTCTTC
CDR3: CASSLAPQGINEQFF

V: TRBV18
J: TRBJ1-5
D: .
size: .
DNA: TGTGCCAGCTCACCACCCGCAGGGATCCCCAATCAGCCCCAGCATTTT
CDR3: CASSPPAGIPNQPQHF

V: TRBV4-3
J: TRBJ2-7
D: .
size: .
DNA: TGCGCCAGCAGCCAAGTCCTAGCAGAGACCTACGAGCAGTACTTC
CDR3: CASSQVLAETYEQYF

V: TRBV11-2
J: TRBJ1-1
D: .
size: once
DNA: TGTGCCAGCAGCTTGGGCCCGTCTGAAGCTTTCTTT
CDR3: CASSLGPSEAFF

V: TRBV19
J: TRBJ2-3
D: TRBD2
size: .
DNA: TGTGCCAGTAGTCGACTAGCGGGAGGGAAGACAGATACGCAGTATTTT
CDR3: CASSRLAGGKTDTQYF

V: TRBV28
J: TRBJ2-5
D: TRBD2
size: .
DNA: TGTGCCAGCAGTTTCCCTACGAGACTAGCGGGGGATCAAGAGACCCAGTACTTC
CDR3: CASSFPTRLAGDQETQYF

V: TRBV7-9
J: TRBJ2-3
D: .
size: .
DNA: TGTGCCAGCTCCCCGGGACTTAGCACAGATACGCAGTATTTT
CDR3: CASSPGLSTDTQYF